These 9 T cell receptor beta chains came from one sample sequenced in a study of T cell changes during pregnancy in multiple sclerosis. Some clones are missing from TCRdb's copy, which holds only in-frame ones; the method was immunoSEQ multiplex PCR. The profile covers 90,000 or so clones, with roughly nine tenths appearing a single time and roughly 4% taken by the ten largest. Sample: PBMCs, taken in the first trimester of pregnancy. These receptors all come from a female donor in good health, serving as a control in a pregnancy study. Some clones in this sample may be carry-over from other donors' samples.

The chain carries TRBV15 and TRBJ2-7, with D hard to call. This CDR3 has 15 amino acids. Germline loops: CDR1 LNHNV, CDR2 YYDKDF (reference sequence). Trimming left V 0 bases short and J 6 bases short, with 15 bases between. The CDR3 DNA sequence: TGTGCCACCAGCAGAGATCGTGTACAGTCGGTCGAGCAGTACTTC. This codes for CATSRDRVQSVEQYF.

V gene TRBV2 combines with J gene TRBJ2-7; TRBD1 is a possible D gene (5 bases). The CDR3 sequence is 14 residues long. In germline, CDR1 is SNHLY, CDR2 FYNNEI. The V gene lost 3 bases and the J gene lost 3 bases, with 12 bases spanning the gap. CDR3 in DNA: TGTGCCAGCAGTGATAATTTGGGGCTCTACGAGCAGTACTTC. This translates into CASSDNLGLYEQYF.

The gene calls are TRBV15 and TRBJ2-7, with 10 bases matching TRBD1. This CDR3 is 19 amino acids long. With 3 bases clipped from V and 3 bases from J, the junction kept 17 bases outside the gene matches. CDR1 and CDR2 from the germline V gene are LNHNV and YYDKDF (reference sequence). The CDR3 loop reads CATSSYPGQGNGSRYEQYF. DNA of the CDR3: TGTGCCACCAGCAGTTACCCGGGACAGGGGAACGGTTCACGCTACGAGCAGTACTTC. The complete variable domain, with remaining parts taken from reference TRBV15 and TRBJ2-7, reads DAMVIQNPRYQVTQFGKPVTLSCSQTLNHNVMYWYQQKSSQAPKLLFHYYDKDFNNEADTPDNFQSRRPNTSFCFLDIRSPGLGDTAMYLCATSSYPGQGNGSRYEQYFGPGTRLTVT.

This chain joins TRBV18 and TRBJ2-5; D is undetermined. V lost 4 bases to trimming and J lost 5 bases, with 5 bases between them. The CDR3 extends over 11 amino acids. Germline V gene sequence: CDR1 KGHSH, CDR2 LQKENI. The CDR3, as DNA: TGTGCCAGCTCACTAGAGGAGACCCAGTACTTC. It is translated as CASSLEETQYF.

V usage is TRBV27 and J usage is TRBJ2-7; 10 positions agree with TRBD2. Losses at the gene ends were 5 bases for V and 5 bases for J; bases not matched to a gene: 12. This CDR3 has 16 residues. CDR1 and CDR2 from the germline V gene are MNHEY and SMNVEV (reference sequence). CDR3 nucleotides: TGTGCCAGCAGTCCCCATCTAGCGGGAGTATTGGACGAGCAGTACTTC. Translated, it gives CASSPHLAGVLDEQYF.

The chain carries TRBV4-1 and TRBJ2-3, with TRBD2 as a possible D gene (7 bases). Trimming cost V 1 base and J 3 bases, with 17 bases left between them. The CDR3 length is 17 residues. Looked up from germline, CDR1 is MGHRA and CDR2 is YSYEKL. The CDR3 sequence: CASSQGIGRGKTDTQYF. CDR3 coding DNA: TGCGCCAGCAGCCAAGGAATAGGGAGGGGGAAGACAGATACGCAGTATTTT.

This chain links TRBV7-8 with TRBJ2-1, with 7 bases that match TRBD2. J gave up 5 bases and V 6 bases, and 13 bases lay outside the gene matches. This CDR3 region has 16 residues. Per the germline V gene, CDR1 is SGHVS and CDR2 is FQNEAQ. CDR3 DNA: TGTGCCAGCAGAGTTGGGAGGGTAGCCAGGGACAATGAGCAGTTCTTC. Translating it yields CASRVGRVARDNEQFF. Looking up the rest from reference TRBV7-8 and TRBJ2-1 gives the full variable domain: GAGVSQSPRYKVAKRGQDVALRCDPISGHVSLFWYQQALGQGPEFLTYFQNEAQLDKSGLPSDRFFAERPEGSVSTLKIQRTQQEDSAVYLCASRVGRVARDNEQFFGPGTRLTVL.

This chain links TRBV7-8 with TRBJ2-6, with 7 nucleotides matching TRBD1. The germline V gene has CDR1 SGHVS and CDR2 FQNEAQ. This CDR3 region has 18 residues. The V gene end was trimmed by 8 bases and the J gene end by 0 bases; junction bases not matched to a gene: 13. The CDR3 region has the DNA TGTGCCAGCCGATTCCCTCCGGGACAGCGCTCTGGGGCCAACGTCCTGACTTTC. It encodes CASRFPPGQRSGANVLTF.

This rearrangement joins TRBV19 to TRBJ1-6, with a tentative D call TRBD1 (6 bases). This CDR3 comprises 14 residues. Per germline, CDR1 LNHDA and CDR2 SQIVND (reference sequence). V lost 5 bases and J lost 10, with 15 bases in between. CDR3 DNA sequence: TGTGCCAGTAGTCCCGGGACATCAAACTCACCCCTCCACTTT. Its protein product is CASSPGTSNSPLHF.